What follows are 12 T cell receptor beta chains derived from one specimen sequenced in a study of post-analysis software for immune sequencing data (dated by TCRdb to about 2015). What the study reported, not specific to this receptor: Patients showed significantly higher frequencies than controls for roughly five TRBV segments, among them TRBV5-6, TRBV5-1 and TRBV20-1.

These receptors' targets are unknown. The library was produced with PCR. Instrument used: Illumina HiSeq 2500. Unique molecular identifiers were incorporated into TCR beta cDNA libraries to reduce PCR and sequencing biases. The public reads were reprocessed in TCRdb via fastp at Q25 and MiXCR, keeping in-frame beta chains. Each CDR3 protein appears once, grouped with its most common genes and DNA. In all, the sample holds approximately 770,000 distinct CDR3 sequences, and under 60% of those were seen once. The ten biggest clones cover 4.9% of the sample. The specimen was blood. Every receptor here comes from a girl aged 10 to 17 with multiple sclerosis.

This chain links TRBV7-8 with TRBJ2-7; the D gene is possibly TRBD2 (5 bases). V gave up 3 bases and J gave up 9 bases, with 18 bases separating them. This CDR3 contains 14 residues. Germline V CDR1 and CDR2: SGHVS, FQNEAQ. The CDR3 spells CASSLPGDGSGQYF. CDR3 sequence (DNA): TGTGCCAGCAGCTTGCCCGGGGATGGGAGCGGGCAGTACTTC.

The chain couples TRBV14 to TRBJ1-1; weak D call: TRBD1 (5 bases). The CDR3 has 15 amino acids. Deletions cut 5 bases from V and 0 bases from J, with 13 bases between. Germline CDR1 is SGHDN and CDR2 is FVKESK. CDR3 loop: CASSRRGEMNTEAFF. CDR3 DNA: TGTGCCAGCAGCAGGCGGGGGGAAATGAACACTGAAGCTTTCTTT.

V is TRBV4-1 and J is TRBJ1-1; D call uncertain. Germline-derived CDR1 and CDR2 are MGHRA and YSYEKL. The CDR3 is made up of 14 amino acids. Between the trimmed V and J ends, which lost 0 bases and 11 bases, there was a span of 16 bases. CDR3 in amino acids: CASSQEYEQWEAFF. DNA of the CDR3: TGCGCCAGCAGCCAAGAATATGAACAGTGGGAGGCTTTCTTT.

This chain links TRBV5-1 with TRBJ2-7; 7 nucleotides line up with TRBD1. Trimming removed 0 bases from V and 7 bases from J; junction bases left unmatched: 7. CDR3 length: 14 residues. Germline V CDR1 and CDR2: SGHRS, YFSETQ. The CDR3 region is CASSLVLGGNEQYF. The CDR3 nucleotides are TGCGCCAGCAGCTTGGTACTAGGGGGCAATGAGCAGTACTTC.

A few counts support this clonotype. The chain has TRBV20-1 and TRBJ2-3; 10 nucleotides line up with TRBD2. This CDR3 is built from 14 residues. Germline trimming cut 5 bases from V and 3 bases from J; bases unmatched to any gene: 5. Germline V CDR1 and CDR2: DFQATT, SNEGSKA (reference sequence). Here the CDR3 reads CSAPSGSKTDTQYF. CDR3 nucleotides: TGCAGTGCTCCTAGCGGGAGTAAGACAGATACGCAGTATTTT.

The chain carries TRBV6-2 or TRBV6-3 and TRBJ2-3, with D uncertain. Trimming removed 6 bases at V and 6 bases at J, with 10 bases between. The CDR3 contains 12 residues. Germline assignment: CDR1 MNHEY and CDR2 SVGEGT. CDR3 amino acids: CASSQKVDTQYF. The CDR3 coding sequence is TGTGCCAGCAGCCAGAAGGTGGATACGCAGTATTTT.

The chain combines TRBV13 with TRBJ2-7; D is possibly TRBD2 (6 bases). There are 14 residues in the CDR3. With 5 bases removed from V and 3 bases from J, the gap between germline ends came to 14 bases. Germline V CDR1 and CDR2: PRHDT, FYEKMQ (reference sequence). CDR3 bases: TGTGCCAGCAGCCGTGCCGGGGGTCGCTACGAGCAGTACTTC. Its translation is CASSRAGGRYEQYF.

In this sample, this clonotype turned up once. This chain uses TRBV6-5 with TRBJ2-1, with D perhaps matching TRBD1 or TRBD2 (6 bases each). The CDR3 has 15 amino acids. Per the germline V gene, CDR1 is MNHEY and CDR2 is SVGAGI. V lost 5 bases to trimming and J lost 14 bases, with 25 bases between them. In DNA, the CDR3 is TGTGCCAGCAGTCCCTCCCCGGGGGCCGTAGGGGGAAAGTTCTTC. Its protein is CASSPSPGAVGGKFF.

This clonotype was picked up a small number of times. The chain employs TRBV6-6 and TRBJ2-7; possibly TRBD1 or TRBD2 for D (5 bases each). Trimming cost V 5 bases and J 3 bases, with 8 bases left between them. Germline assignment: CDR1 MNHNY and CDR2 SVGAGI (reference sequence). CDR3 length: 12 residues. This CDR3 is CASSGTRYEQYF. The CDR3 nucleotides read TGTGCCAGCAGTGGGACCCGCTACGAGCAGTACTTC.

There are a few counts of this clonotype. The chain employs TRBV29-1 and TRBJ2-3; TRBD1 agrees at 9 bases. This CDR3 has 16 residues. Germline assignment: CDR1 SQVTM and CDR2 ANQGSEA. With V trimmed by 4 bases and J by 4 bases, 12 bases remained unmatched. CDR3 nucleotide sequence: TGCAGCGTTGTAACAGGGGGCTCTGGTCGAGCAGATACGCAGTATTTT. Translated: CSVVTGGSGRADTQYF.

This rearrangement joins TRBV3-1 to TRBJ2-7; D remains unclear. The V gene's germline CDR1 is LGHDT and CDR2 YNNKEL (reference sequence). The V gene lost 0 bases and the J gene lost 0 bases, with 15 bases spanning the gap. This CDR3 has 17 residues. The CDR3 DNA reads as TGTGCCAGCAGCCAAGATCGACCATCCTTTAGCTCCTACGAGCAGTACTTC. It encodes CASSQDRPSFSSYEQYF.

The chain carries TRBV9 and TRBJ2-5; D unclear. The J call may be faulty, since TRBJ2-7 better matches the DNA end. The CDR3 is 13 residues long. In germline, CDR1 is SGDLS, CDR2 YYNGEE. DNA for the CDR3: TGTGCCAGCAGCGTAACTGGGTTCCACGAGCAGTACTTC. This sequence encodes CASSVTGFHEQYF.